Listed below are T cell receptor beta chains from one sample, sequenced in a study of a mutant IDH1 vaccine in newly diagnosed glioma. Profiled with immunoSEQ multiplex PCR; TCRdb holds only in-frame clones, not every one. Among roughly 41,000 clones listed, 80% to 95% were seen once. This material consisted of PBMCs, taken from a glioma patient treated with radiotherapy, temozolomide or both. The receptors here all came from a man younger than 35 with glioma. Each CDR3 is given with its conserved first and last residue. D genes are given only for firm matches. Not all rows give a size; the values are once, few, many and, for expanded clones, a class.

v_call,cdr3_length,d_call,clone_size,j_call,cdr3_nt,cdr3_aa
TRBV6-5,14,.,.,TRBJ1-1,TGTGCCAGCAGCTTTGACAGGCAGGTCAGAGAAGCTTTCTTT,CASSFDRQVREAFF
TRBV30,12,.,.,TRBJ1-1,TGTGCCTGGAGCGGCATGAACACTGAAGCTTTCTTT,CAWSGMNTEAFF
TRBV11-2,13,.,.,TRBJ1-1,TGTGCCAGCAGCTTAGTGGGGGTGACTGAAGCTTTCTTT,CASSLVGVTEAFF
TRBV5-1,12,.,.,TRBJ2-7,TGCGCCAGCAGCTTTACAGGGTCCGAGCAGTACTTC,CASSFTGSEQYF
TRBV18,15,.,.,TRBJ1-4,TGTGCCAGCTCACGCGGGACGGCAACTAATGAAAAACTGTTTTTT,CASSRGTATNEKLFF
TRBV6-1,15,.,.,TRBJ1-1,TGTGCCAGCAGTGCTTTTGCCTATGAGGGCACTGAAGCTTTCTTT,CASSAFAYEGTEAFF
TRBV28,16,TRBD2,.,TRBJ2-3,TGTGCCAGCAGTTGGCGCGGGAGAGGCCCCACAGATACGCAGTATTTT,CASSWRGRGPTDTQYF
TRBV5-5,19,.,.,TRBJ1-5,TGTGCCAGCAGGCGAACCTTACTCTCGGGGGCCTTTAGCAATCAGCCCCAGCATTTT,CASRRTLLSGAFSNQPQHF
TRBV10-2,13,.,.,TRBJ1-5,TGCGCCAGCAGTGAGTCCCTTAATCAGCCCCAGCATTTT,CASSESLNQPQHF
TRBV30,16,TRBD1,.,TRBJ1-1,TGTGCCGACCAGTACTACAGGGGTAGTTTGGGGACTGAAGCTTTCTTT,CADQYYRGSLGTEAFF
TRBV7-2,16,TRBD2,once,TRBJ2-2,TGTGCCAGCAGCTTAAATCCCGGGAGGGCCGGCGGGGAGCTGTTTTTT,CASSLNPGRAGGELFF
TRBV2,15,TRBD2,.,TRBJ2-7,TGTGCCACCAAGGGCTTAGCGGGGAGCCCGTACGAGCAGTACTTC,CATKGLAGSPYEQYF
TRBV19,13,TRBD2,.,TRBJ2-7,TGTGCCAGTAGTTTGGGACTAGACTACGAGCAGTACTTC,CASSLGLDYEQYF
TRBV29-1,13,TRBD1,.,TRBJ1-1,TGCAGCGTTGGCCCGGGACAGGGCACTGAAGCTTTCTTT,CSVGPGQGTEAFF
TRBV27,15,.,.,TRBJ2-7,TGTGCCAGCAGTCCGCGTGGGAGGTTGGGCTACGAGCAGTACTTC,CASSPRGRLGYEQYF
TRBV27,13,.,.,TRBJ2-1,TGTGCCAGCAGTTTAGCAACCGGGACGGAGCAGTTCTTC,CASSLATGTEQFF
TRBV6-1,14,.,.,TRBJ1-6,TGTGCCAGCAGTGAGCACTCAACGGAATCACCCCTCCACTTT,CASSEHSTESPLHF
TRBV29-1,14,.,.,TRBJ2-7,TGCAGCGTTGAAGAAAAGGGATGGTCCTACGAGCAGTACTTC,CSVEEKGWSYEQYF
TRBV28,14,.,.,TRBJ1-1,TGTGCCAGCAGTTTATTGGGTGGATGGTCTGAAGCTTTCTTT,CASSLLGGWSEAFF
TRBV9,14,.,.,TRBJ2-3,TGTGCCAGCAGCGTAGGGCGGGTATTAGATACGCAGTATTTT,CASSVGRVLDTQYF
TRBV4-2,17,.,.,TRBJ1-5,TGTGCCAGCAGCCAAGATCGTGGGGCATATAGCAATCAGCCCCAGCATTTT,CASSQDRGAYSNQPQHF
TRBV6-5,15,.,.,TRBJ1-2,TGTGCCAGCAGTTACGGGCAGGGGCCCCTCTATGGCTACACCTTC,CASSYGQGPLYGYTF
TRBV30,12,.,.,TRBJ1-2,TGTGCCTGGAGTGTTTCAGGCTATGGCTACACCTTC,CAWSVSGYGYTF
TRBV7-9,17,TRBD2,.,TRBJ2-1,TGTGCCAGCAGCTTAGTGGGAGGGACGTGGTCCTACAATGAGCAGTTCTTC,CASSLVGGTWSYNEQFF
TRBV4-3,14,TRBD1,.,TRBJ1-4,TGCGCCAGCAGCCAGCAGACAGGGAGGGAAAAACTGTTTTTT,CASSQQTGREKLFF
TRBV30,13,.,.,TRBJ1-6,TGTGCCTGGAGTGTACCCCCTCGCTCACCCCTCCACTTT,CAWSVPPRSPLHF
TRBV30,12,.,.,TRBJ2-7,TGTGCCTGGAGTCGGGGTGCCTACGAGCAGTACTTC,CAWSRGAYEQYF
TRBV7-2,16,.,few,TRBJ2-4,TGTGCCAGCAGCCCCCTGTCAGGGGTGGCCAAAAACATTCAGTACTTC,CASSPLSGVAKNIQYF
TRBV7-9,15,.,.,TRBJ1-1,TGTGCCAGCAGCTTAGGGGACCGGGATAGCACTGAAGCTTTCTTT,CASSLGDRDSTEAFF
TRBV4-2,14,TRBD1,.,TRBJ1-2,TGTGCCAGCAGCCCAGGGACAGGGGCCTATGGCTACACCTTC,CASSPGTGAYGYTF
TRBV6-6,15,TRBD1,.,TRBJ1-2,TGTGCCAGCAGACCCGAGAGACAGGGGTCCAATGGCTACACCTTC,CASRPERQGSNGYTF
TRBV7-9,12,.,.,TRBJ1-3,TGTGCCAGCCCAGGCAGCTTAAACACCATATATTTT,CASPGSLNTIYF
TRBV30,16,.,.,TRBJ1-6,TGTGCCTGGAGGGGAGAGGGACGAGGAATTAATTCACCCCTCCACTTT,CAWRGEGRGINSPLHF
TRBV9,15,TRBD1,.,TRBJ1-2,TGTGCCAGCAGCGTAGATGGGGGACAGCCATATGGCTACACCTTC,CASSVDGGQPYGYTF
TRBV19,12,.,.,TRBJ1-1,TGTGCCAGTAGTATAAGTGGAATTGAAGCTTTCTTT,CASSISGIEAFF